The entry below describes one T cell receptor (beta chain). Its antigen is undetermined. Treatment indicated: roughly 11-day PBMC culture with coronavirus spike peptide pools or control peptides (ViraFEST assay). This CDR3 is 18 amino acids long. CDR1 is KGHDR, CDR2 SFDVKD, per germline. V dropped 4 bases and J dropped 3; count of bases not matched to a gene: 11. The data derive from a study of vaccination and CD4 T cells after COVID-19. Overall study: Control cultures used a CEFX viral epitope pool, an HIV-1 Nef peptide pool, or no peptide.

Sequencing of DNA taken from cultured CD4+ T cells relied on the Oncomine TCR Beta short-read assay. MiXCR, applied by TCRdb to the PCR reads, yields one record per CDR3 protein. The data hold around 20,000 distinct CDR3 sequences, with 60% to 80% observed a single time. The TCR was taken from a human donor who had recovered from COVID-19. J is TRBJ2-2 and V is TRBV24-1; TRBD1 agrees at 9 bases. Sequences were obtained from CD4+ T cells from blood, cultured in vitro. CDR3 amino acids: CATSEHYTGGADTGELFF. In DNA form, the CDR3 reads TGTGCCACCAGTGAGCATTACACAGGGGGCGCCGACACCGGGGAGCTGTTTTTT.